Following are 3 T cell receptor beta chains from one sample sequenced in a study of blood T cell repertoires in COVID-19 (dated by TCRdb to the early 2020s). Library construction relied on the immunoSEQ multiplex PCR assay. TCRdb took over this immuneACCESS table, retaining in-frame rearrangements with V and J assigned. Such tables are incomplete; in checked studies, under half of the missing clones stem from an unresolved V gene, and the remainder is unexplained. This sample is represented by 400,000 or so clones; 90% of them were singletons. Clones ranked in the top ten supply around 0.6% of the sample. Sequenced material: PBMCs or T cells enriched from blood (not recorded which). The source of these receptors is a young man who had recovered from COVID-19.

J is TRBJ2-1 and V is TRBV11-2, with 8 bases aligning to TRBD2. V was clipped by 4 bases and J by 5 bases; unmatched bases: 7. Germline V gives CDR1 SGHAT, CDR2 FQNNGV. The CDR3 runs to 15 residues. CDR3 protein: CASSWGLGENNEQFF. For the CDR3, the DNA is TGTGCCAGCAGCTGGGGACTAGGGGAAAACAATGAGCAGTTCTTC.

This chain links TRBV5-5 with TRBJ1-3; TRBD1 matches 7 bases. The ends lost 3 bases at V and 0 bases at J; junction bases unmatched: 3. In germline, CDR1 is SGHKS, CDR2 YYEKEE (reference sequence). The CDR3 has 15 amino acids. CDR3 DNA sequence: TGTGCCAGCAGCTACGGGACAGCCTCTGGAAACACCATATATTTT. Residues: CASSYGTASGNTIYF.

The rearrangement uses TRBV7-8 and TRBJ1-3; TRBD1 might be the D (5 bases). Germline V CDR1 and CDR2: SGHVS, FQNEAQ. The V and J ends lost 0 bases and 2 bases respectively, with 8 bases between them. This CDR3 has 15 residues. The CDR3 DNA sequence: TGTGCCAGCAGCTTAGCGGCGACAGCTGGAAACACCATATATTTT. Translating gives CASSLAATAGNTIYF.